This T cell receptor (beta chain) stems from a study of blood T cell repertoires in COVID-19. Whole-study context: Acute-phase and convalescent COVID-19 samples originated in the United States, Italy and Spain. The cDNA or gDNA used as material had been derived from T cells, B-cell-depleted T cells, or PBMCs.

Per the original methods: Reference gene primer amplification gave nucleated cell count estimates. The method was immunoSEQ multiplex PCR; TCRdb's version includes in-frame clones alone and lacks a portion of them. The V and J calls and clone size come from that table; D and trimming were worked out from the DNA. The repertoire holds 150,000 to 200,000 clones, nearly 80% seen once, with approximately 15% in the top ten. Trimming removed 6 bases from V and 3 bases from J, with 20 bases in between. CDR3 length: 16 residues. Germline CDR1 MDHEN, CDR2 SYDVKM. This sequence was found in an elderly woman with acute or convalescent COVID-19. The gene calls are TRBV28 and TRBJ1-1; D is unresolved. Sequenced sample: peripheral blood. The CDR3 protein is CASSVDEVKLYTEAFF. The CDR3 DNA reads TGTGCCAGCAGCGTCGACGAGGTGAAGTTGTACACTGAAGCTTTCTTT.